A selection of T cell receptor beta chains follows, all from one sample in a study of T cell clones after liver transplantation. This table comes from immunoSEQ multiplex PCR, and its TCRdb copy is limited to in-frame clones, with some not included. The profile shows roughly 55,000 clones, 70% to 85% of them singletons. The source material was CD4+ T cells from blood, sampled before liver transplant. The origin of the receptors is a human donor who received a liver transplant. Both conserved end residues are part of each CDR3. Fields, in order: clone size, J gene, D gene, V gene, CDR3 length, CDR3 protein, CDR3 DNA. A D gene is named only where the DNA matches it firmly. Clone size, where shown, is once, few, many, or a class for clones that have expanded.

>.|TRBJ1-5|.|TRBV5-6|14
CASSFRGHDQPQHF
TGTGCCAGCAGCTTTCGGGGTCACGATCAGCCCCAGCATTTT
>.|TRBJ2-5|.|TRBV29-1|11
CSPVYGETQYF
TGCAGCCCCGTCTACGGAGAGACCCAGTACTTC
>.|TRBJ2-5|.|TRBV19|15
CASSTPGTSKETQYF
TGTGCCAGTAGTACCCCCGGGACCAGCAAAGAGACCCAGTACTTC
>.|TRBJ2-7|.|TRBV19|14
CAIPPLQVGYEQYF
TGTGCCATCCCGCCCCTCCAGGTAGGATACGAGCAGTACTTC
>once|TRBJ1-3|.|TRBV7-6|13
CASSWNSGNTIYF
TGTGCCAGCAGCTGGAACTCTGGAAACACCATATATTTT
>.|TRBJ2-3|.|TRBV5-5|15
CASSPPPRNTDTQYF
TGTGCCAGCAGCCCACCCCCGCGGAACACAGATACGCAGTATTTT
>.|TRBJ2-7|TRBD1|TRBV5-4|14
CASSDDRGVYEQYF
TGTGCCAGCAGCGACGACAGGGGGGTTTACGAGCAGTACTTC
>.|TRBJ1-6|.|TRBV7-2|15
CASSLDVRGSSPLHF
TGTGCCAGCAGCTTAGACGTAAGAGGTAGCTCACCCCTCCACTTT
>.|TRBJ2-3|.|TRBV28|14
CASSTEGTTDTQYF
TGTGCCAGCAGTACGGAAGGGACCACAGATACGCAGTATTTT
>.|TRBJ1-1|.|TRBV7-2|14
CASSPGLWNTEAFF
TGTGCCAGCAGCCCGGGACTTTGGAACACTGAAGCTTTCTTT
>.|TRBJ2-2|TRBD2|TRBV5-1|17
CASSLEAGGPNTGELFF
TGCGCCAGCAGCTTGGAAGCGGGAGGGCCGAACACCGGGGAGCTGTTTTTT
>.|TRBJ2-5|.|TRBV5-1|15
CASSLAGHTVGTQYF
TGCGCCAGCAGCTTGGCCGGGCATACAGTTGGGACCCAGTACTTC
>.|TRBJ2-5|.|TRBV27|13
CASSLSPQETQYF
TGTGCCAGCAGTTTATCGCCCCAAGAGACCCAGTACTTC
>.|TRBJ2-6|TRBD1|TRBV5-1|16
CASSPGQSSGANVLTF
TGCGCCAGCAGCCCGGGACAGAGCTCTGGGGCCAACGTCCTGACTTTC
>.|TRBJ2-3|.|TRBV18|13
CASSDRAPDTQYF
TGTGCCAGCTCGGACCGGGCCCCAGATACGCAGTATTTT
>.|TRBJ2-5|TRBD2|TRBV11-3|17
CASSVRIAGGRQETQYF
TGTGCCAGCAGCGTACGAATAGCGGGAGGTCGTCAAGAGACCCAGTACTTC
>.|TRBJ2-1|.|TRBV28|18
CASRPKPLRLRVYNEQFF
TGTGCCAGCAGACCCAAACCCCTAAGACTACGAGTATACAATGAGCAGTTCTTC
>.|TRBJ2-5|.|TRBV7-9|15
CASSSSRVGGETQYF
TGTGCCAGCAGCTCCAGCCGGGTGGGGGGAGAGACCCAGTACTTC
>.|TRBJ2-7|.|TRBV11-2|19
CASSLELWEDRIGAHEQYF
TGTGCCAGCAGCTTAGAACTCTGGGAAGACAGGATCGGTGCCCACGAGCAGTACTTC
>.|TRBJ1-4|.|TRBV11-2|12
CASSDQGEKLFF
TGTGCCAGCAGTGACCAGGGAGAAAAACTGTTTTTT
>.|TRBJ2-3|TRBD2|TRBV7-3|19
CASSLTPASGSTSTDTQYF
TGTGCCAGCAGCTTAACGCCGGCTAGCGGGAGCACTAGCACAGATACGCAGTATTTT
>.|TRBJ2-2|.|TRBV5-6|15
CASSKPVGATGELFF
TGTGCCAGCAGCAAACCGGTCGGGGCCACCGGGGAGCTGTTTTTT
>.|TRBJ1-3|.|TRBV5-1|15
CASSPTFDGGNTIYF
TGCGCCAGCAGCCCTACTTTTGACGGTGGAAACACCATATATTTT
>.|TRBJ2-7|.|TRBV7-9|13
CASSPQVFNEQYF
TGTGCCAGCAGCCCGCAGGTTTTCAACGAGCAGTACTTC
>.|TRBJ2-4|.|TRBV19|18
CASSIDIRGNVAKNIQYF
TGTGCCAGTAGTATAGATATAAGGGGGAATGTAGCCAAAAACATTCAGTACTTC
>.|TRBJ2-3|.|TRBV9|18
CASSVVGGGWSGTDTQYF
TGTGCCAGCAGCGTAGTAGGTGGCGGATGGTCGGGCACAGATACGCAGTATTTT
>.|TRBJ2-3|.|TRBV28|13
CASSEGNTDTQYF
TGTGCCAGCAGTGAGGGAAACACAGATACGCAGTATTTT
>.|TRBJ2-4|.|TRBV2|14
CASRLGGAKNIQYF
TGTGCCAGCAGATTAGGGGGAGCCAAAAACATTCAGTACTTC
>.|TRBJ2-1|.|TRBV7-2|15
CASSSPRGMGNEQFF
TGTGCCAGCAGCTCTCCGCGGGGTATGGGCAATGAGCAGTTCTTC
>few|TRBJ2-3|TRBD2|TRBV9|18
CASSVRLAGGSGPDTQYF
TGTGCCAGCAGCGTACGACTAGCGGGAGGTTCTGGGCCAGATACGCAGTATTTT
>.|TRBJ2-5|.|TRBV6-5|13
CASSYRRRETQYF
TGTGCCAGCAGTTACAGGCGGCGAGAGACCCAGTACTTC
>.|TRBJ2-7|.|TRBV10-3|15
CAISKSGQGFGEQYF
TGTGCCATCAGTAAGAGTGGCCAGGGGTTCGGCGAGCAGTACTTC